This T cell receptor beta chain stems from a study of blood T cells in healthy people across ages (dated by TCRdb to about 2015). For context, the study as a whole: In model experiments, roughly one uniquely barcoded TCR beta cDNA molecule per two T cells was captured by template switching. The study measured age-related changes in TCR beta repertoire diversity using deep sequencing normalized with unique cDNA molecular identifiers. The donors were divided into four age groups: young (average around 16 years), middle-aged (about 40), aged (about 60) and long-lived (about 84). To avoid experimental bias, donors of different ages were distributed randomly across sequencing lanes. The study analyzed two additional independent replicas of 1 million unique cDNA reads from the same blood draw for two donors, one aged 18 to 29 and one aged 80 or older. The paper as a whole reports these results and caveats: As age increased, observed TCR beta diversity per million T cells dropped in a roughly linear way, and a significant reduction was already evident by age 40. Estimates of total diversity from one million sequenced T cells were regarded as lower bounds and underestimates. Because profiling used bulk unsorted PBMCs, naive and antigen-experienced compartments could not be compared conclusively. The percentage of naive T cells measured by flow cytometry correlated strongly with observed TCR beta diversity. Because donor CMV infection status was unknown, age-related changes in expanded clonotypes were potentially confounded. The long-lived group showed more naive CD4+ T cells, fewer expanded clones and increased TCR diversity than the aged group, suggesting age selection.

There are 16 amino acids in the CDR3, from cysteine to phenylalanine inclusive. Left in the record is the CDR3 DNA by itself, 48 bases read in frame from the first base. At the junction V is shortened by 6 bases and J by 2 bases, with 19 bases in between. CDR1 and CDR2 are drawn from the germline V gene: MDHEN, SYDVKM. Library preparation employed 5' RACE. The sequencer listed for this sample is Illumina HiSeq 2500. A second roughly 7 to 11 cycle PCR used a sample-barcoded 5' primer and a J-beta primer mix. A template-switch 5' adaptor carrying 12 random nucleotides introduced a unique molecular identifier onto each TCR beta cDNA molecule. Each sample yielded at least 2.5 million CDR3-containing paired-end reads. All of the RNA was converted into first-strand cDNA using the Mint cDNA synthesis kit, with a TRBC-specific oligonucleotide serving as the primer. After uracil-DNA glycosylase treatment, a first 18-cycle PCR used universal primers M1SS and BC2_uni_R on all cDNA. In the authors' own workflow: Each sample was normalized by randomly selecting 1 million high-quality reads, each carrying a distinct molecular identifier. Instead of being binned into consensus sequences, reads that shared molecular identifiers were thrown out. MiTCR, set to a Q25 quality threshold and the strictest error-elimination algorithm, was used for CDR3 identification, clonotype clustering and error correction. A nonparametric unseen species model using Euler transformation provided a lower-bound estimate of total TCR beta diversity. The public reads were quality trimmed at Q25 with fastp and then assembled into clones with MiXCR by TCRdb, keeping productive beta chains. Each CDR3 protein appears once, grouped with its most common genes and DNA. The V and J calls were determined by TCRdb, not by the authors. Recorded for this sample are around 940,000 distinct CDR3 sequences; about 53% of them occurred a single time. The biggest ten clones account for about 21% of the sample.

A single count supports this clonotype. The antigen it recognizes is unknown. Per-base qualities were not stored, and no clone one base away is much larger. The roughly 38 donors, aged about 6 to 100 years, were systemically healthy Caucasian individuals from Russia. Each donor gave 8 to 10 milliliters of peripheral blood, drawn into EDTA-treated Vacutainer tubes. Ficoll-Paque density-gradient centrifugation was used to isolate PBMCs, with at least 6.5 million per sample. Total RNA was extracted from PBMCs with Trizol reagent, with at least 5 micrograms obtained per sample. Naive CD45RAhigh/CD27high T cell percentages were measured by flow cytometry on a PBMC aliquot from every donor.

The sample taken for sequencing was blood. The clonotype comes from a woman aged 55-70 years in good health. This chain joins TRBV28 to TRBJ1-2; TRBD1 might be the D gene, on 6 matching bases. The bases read TGTGCCAGCAGCCCCACACCGGGACACCTAAACTATGGCTACACCTTC. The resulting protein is CASSPTPGHLNYGYTF.